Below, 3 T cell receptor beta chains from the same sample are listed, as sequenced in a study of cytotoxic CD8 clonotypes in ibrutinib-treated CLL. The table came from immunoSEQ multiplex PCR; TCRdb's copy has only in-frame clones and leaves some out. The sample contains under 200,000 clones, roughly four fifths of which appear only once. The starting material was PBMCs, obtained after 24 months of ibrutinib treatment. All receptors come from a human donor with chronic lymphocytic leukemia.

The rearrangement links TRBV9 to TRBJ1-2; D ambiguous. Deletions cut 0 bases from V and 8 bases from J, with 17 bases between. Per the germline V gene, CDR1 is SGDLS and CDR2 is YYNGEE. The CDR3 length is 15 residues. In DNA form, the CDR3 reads TGTGCCAGCAGCGTAGTGCACGGGCCCCGAACAGGCTACACCTTC. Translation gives CASSVVHGPRTGYTF.

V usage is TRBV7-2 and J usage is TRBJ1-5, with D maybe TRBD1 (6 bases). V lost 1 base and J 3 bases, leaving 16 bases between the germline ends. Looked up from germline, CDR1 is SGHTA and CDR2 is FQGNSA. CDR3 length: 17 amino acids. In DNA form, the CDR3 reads TGTGCCAGCAGCTTAGGGGGGGGCACTCACGTCAATCAGCCCCAGCATTTT. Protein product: CASSLGGGTHVNQPQHF.

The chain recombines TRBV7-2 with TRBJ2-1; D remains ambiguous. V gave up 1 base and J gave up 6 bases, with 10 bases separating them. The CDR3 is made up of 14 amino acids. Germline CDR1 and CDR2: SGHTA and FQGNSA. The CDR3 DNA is TGTGCCAGCAGCTTAGGAGCATTCGGCAATGAGCAGTTCTTC. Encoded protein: CASSLGAFGNEQFF.